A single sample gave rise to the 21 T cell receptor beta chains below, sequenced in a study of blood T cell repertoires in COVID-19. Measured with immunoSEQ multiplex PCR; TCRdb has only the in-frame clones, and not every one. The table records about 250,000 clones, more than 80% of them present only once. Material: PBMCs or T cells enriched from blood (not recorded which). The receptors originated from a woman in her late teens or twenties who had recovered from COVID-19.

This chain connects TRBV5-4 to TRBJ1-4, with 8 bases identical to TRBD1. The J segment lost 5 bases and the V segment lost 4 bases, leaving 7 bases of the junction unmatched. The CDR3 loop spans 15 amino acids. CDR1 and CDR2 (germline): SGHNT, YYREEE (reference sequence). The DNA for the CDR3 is TGTGCCAGCAGCCCCCAGACAGGGGCAAATGAAAAACTGTTTTTT. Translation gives CASSPQTGANEKLFF.

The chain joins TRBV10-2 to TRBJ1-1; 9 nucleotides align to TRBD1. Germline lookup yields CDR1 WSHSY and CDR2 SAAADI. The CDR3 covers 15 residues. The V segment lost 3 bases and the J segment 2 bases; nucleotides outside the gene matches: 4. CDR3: CASSDGTGQNTEAFF. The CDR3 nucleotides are TGCGCCAGCAGTGACGGGACAGGGCAAAACACTGAAGCTTTCTTT.

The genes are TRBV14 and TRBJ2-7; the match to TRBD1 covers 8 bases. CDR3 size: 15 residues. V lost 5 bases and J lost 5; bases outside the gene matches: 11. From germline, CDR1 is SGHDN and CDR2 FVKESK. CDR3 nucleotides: TGTGCCAGCAGCTCCGGACAGGGAACCTGGGACGAGCAGTACTTC. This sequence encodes CASSSGQGTWDEQYF.

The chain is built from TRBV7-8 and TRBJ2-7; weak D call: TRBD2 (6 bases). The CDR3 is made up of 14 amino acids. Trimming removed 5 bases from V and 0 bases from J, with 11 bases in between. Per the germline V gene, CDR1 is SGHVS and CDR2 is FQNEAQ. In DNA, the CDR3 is TGTGCCAGCAGCCGTAGCGGCTCCTCCTACGAGCAGTACTTC. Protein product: CASSRSGSSYEQYF.

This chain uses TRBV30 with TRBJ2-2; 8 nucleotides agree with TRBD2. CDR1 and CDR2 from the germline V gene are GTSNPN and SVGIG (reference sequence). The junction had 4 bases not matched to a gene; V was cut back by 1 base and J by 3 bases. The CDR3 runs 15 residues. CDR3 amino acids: CAWSDLAGYTGELFF. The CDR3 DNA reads TGTGCCTGGAGTGACCTAGCGGGCTACACCGGGGAGCTGTTTTTT.

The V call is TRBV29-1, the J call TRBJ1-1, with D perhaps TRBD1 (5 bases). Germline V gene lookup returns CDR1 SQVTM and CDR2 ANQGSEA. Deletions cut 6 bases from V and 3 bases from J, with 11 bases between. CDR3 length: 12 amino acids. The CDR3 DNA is TGCAGCGTGGGGGAGCGGGACACTGAAGCTTTCTTT. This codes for CSVGERDTEAFF.

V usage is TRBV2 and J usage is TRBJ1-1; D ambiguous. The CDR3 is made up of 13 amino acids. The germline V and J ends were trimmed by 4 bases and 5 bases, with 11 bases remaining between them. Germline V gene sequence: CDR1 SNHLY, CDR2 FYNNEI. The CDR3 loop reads CASSGNLQTEAFF. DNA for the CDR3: TGTGCCAGCAGTGGAAACCTCCAGACTGAAGCTTTCTTT.

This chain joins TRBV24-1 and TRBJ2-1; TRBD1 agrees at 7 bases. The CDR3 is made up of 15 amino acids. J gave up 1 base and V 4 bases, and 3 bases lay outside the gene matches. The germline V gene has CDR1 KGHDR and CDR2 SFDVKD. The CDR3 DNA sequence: TGTGCCACCAGTGAGACAGGGAGATCCTACAATGAGCAGTTCTTC. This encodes CATSETGRSYNEQFF.

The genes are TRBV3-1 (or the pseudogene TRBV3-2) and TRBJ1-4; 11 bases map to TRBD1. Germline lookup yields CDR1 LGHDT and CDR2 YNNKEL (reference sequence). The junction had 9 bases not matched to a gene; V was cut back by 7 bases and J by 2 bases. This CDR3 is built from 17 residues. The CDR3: CASNLGQGARTNEKLFF. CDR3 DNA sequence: TGTGCCAGCAACCTTGGACAGGGGGCTCGGACTAATGAAAAACTGTTTTTT.

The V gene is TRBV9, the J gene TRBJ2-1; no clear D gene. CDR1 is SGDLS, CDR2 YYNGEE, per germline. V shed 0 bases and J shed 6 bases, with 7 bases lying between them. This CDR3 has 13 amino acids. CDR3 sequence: CASSVGLINEQFF. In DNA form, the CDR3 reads TGTGCCAGCAGCGTAGGGCTTATCAATGAGCAGTTCTTC. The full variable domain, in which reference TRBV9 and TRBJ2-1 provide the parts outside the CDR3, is DSGVTQTPKHLITATGQRVTLRCSPRSGDLSVYWYQQSLDQGLQFLIQYYNGEERAKGNILERFSAQQFPDLHSELNLSSLELGDSALYFCASSVGLINEQFFGPGTRLTVL.

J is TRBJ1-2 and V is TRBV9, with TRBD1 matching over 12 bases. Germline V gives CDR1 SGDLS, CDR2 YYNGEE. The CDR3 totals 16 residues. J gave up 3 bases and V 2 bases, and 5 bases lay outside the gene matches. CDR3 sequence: CASSVRGQGADYGYTF. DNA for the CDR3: TGTGCCAGCAGCGTGAGGGGACAGGGGGCGGACTATGGCTACACCTTC. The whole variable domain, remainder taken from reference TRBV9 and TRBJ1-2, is DSGVTQTPKHLITATGQRVTLRCSPRSGDLSVYWYQQSLDQGLQFLIQYYNGEERAKGNILERFSAQQFPDLHSELNLSSLELGDSALYFCASSVRGQGADYGYTFGSGTRLTVV.

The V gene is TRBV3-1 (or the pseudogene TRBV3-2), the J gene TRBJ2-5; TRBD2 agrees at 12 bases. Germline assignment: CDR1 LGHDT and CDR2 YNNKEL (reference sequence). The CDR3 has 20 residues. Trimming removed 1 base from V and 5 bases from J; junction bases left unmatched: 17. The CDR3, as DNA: TGTGCCAGCAGCCAAGTGGTGACTAGCGGGGGTTCCGCCCATGGGGAGACCCAGTACTTC. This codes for CASSQVVTSGGSAHGETQYF.

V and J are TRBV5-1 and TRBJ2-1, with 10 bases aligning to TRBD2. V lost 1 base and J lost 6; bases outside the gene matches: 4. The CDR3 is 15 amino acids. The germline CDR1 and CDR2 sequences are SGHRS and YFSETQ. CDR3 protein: CASSLLAGAGNEQFF. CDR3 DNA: TGCGCCAGCAGCTTGCTAGCGGGGGCCGGCAATGAGCAGTTCTTC.

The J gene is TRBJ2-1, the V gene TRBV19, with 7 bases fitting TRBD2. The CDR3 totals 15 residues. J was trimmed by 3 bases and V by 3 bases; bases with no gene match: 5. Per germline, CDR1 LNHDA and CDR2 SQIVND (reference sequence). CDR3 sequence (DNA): TGTGCCAGTAGTATTTTGAGCGGGGTCTACAATGAGCAGTTCTTC. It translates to CASSILSGVYNEQFF.

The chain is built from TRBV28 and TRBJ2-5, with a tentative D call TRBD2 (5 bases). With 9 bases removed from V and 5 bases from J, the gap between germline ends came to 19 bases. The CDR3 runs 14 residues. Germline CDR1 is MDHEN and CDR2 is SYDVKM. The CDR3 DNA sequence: TGTGCCAGTAGGCAAGAAGACTGGGAGGAGACCCAGTACTTC. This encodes CASRQEDWEETQYF.

The CDR3 sequence: CASSERSFWETQYF. CDR3 sequence (DNA): TGTGCCAGCAGTGAACGGAGTTTCTGGGAGACCCAGTACTTC. The chain links TRBV25-1 to TRBJ2-5; D is undetermined. V lost 2 bases and J lost 5, with 12 bases in between. The length of the CDR3 is 14 residues. The V gene's germline CDR1 is MGHDK and CDR2 SYGVNS.

CDR3 sequence reads: CASRDILNNEQFF. The CDR3 DNA is TGTGCCAGCAGGGACATCCTAAACAATGAGCAGTTCTTC. This chain uses TRBV27 with TRBJ2-1, with D tentatively TRBD1 (5 bases). CDR1 is MNHEY, CDR2 SMNVEV, per germline (reference sequence). The CDR3 sequence is 13 residues long. V was cut by 6 bases and J by 5 bases, with 11 bases left in between.

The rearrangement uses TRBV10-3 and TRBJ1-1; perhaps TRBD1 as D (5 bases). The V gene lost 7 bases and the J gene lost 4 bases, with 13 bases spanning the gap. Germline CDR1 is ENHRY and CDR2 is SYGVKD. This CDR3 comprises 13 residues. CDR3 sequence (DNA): TGTGCCATCAACAACCAGGGCGCCACTGAAGCTTTCTTT. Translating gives CAINNQGATEAFF.

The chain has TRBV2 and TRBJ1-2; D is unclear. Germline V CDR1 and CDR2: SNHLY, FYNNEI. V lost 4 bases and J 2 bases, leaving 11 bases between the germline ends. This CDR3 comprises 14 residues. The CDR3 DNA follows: TGTGCCAGCAGTGTAATCCCACAGAACTATGGCTACACCTTC. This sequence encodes CASSVIPQNYGYTF.

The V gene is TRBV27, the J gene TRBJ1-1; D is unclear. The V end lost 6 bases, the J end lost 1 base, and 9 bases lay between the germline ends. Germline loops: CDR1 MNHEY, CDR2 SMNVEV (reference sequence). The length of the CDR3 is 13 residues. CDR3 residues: CASSRRGNTEAFF. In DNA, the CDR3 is TGTGCCAGCAGCCGTCGGGGGAACACTGAAGCTTTCTTT.

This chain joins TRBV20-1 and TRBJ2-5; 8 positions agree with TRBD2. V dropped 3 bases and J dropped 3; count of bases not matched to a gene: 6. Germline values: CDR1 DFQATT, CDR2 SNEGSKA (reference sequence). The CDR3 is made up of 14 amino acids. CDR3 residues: CSASLGLGKETQYF. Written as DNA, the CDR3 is TGCAGTGCTAGTCTGGGACTAGGAAAAGAGACCCAGTACTTC.